The 7 T cell receptor beta chains given below trace back to one sample, sequenced in a study of T cell responses to AZD1222 COVID-19 vaccine. This table comes from immunoSEQ multiplex PCR, and its TCRdb copy is limited to in-frame clones, with some not included. This sample has some 140,000 clones; 90% to 95% occur once, and the top ten carry about 1.5%. The sample was peripheral blood, taken on day 0 of AZD1222 vaccination. Receptor source: an adult in good health.

The chain's CDR3 is CASSPSSGAYGYTF. The CDR3, as DNA: TGTGCCAGCAGCCCTAGTTCCGGGGCCTATGGCTACACCTTC. This chain connects TRBV7-2 to TRBJ1-2; tentative D call: TRBD1 (5 bases). CDR1 SGHTA and CDR2 FQGNSA come from the germline V gene. This CDR3 has 14 residues. Trimming stripped 5 bases from V and 4 bases from J, with 14 bases between.

This clone is a singleton in its sample. The chain uses TRBV9 and TRBJ2-7, with D unclear. CDR3 length: 16 amino acids. Germline CDR1 and CDR2: SGDLS and YYNGEE. V lost 0 bases to trimming and J lost 0 bases, with 13 bases between them. The CDR3 DNA reads as TGTGCCAGCAGCGTAGGGCCCCCGGTAGACTCCTACGAGCAGTACTTC. Its protein is CASSVGPPVDSYEQYF.

This chain connects TRBV6-2 or TRBV6-3 to TRBJ1-5, with TRBD1 as a possible D gene (6 bases). This CDR3 contains 15 residues. Trimming pared 4 bases from V and 6 bases from J, leaving 16 bases between. CDR1 is MNHEY, CDR2 SVGEGT, per germline. In nucleotides, the CDR3 is TGTGCCAGCAGTTCGCCCGGGGGGCTTGGTCAGCCCCAGCATTTT. It codes for CASSSPGGLGQPQHF.

The V call is TRBV7-6, the J call TRBJ1-1; tentative D call: TRBD1 (5 bases). The CDR3 is made up of 16 amino acids. Germline assignment: CDR1 SGHVS and CDR2 FNYEAQ. V shed 2 bases and J shed 10 bases, with 23 bases lying between them. The CDR3 sequence is CASSLRMGRTDMAAFF. The CDR3 nucleotides read TGTGCCAGCAGCTTAAGAATGGGGCGAACGGACATGGCAGCTTTCTTT.

A single count supports this clone. CDR3 in amino acids: CASSQAPGTTSGNTIYF. The CDR3 bases are TGTGCCAGCAGCCAAGCCCCAGGGACAACCTCTGGAAACACCATATATTTT. This chain connects TRBV3-1 (or the pseudogene TRBV3-2) to TRBJ1-3; TRBD1 is a possible D gene (6 bases). This CDR3 comprises 17 residues. V was pared by 1 base and J by 0 bases, with 13 bases between. Germline V gene lookup returns CDR1 LGHDT and CDR2 YNNKEL (reference sequence).

The rearrangement uses TRBV6-5 and TRBJ1-1, with D unclear. Germline V gene sequence: CDR1 MNHEY, CDR2 SVGAGI. This CDR3 contains 13 residues. The V end was cut by 4 bases, the J end by 2 bases, with 8 bases between. This CDR3 reads CASSSTTNTEAFF. Here the CDR3 DNA reads TGTGCCAGCAGTTCGACAACCAACACTGAAGCTTTCTTT.

The CDR3 here is CASSAGTVNTEAFF. DNA of the CDR3: TGTGCCAGCAGCGCGGGTACGGTGAACACTGAAGCTTTCTTT. The gene calls are TRBV5-6 and TRBJ1-1; D remains ambiguous. Germline V gene lookup returns CDR1 SGHDT and CDR2 YYEEEE. With 4 bases removed from V and 0 bases from J, the gap between germline ends came to 10 bases. The CDR3 extends over 14 amino acids.